A single sample is the source of the 16 T cell receptor beta chains below, sequenced in a study of shared clonotypes between healthy human individuals. Assay: immunoSEQ multiplex PCR; the TCRdb copy retains only in-frame clones and omits some. Of about 680,000 clones in the sample, 74% were seen once. Specimen: memory CD4+ T cells sorted from blood. The subset is: CD45RA-negative fraction. These receptors were obtained from a woman in her thirties in good health.

About this clone itself: Other DNA sequences in the sample encode the same CDR3. V gene TRBV30 combines with J gene TRBJ2-5; TRBD1 aligns across 7 bases. The CDR3 covers 14 residues. J was trimmed by 2 bases and V by 0 bases; bases with no gene match: 3. Germline CDR1 is GTSNPN and CDR2 is SVGIG (reference sequence). As DNA, the CDR3 is TGTGCCTGGAGTGTACGGGGACAGCAAGAGACCCAGTACTTC. Translation gives CAWSVRGQQETQYF. The variable domain in full, with the rest retrieved from reference TRBV30 and TRBJ2-5, is SQTIHQWPATLVQPVGSPLSLECTVEGTSNPNLYWYRQAAGRGLQLLFYSVGIGQISSEVPQNLSASRPQDRQFILSSKKLLLSDSGFYLCAWSVRGQQETQYFGPGTRLLVL.

This chain uses TRBV5-5 with TRBJ1-2; D unclear. CDR3 length equals 15 residues. Germline CDR1 is SGHKS and CDR2 is YYEKEE (reference sequence). Between the trimmed V and J ends, which lost 6 bases and 4 bases, there was a span of 19 bases. The CDR3, as DNA: TGTGCCAGCATCCTAGGAGGGTTCCGGACCTATGGCTACACCTTC. Amino acids: CASILGGFRTYGYTF.

The V and J genes are TRBV4-2 and TRBJ2-6, with D uncertain. Per the germline V gene, CDR1 is LGHNA and CDR2 is YNFKEQ. V lost 0 bases and J 0 bases, leaving 9 bases between the germline ends. CDR3 length equals 17 residues. CDR3 sequence: CASSQDKWGSGANVLTF. The CDR3 DNA sequence: TGTGCCAGCAGCCAAGATAAATGGGGCTCTGGGGCCAACGTCCTGACTTTC.

In its sample, this clone was seen once. The chain employs TRBV28 and TRBJ1-3; D unresolved. CDR1 and CDR2 (germline): MDHEN, SYDVKM. V lost 3 bases to trimming and J lost 3 bases, with 9 bases between them. CDR3 length: 14 amino acids. The CDR3 nucleotides are TGTGCCAGCAGTTTTCCTCCCTTTGGAAACACCATATATTTT. Its protein product is CASSFPPFGNTIYF.

The chain joins TRBV7-6 to TRBJ2-5; TRBD1 matches 8 bases. Germline-derived CDR1 and CDR2 are SGHVS and FNYEAQ. The junction had 7 bases not matched to a gene; V was cut back by 5 bases and J by 5 bases. The CDR3 spans 14 residues. The CDR3 spells CASSLQGDSETQYF. CDR3 coding DNA: TGTGCCAGCAGCCTACAGGGGGACTCGGAGACCCAGTACTTC.

The chain has TRBV10-3 and TRBJ2-1; 10 nucleotides agree with TRBD2. V lost 3 bases and J lost 9; bases outside the gene matches: 11. CDR1 and CDR2 from the germline V gene are ENHRY and SYGVKD. The CDR3 covers 16 residues. CDR3 in amino acids: CAISDSFSGRAGEQFF. As DNA, the CDR3 is TGTGCCATCAGTGACTCCTTCAGCGGGAGGGCCGGTGAGCAGTTCTTC.

J is TRBJ2-7 and V is TRBV30, with D perhaps assigned TRBD1 or TRBD2 (5 bases each). Germline loops: CDR1 GTSNPN, CDR2 SVGIG (reference sequence). Trimming shortened V by 1 base and J by 1 base, and 11 bases separated the two germline ends. This CDR3 has 14 amino acids. CDR3 protein: CAWSGRDGSYEQYF. The DNA of the CDR3 is TGTGCCTGGAGTGGACGGGACGGATCCTACGAGCAGTACTTC.

The genes are TRBV5-1 and TRBJ2-1; perhaps TRBD1 as D (6 bases). The CDR3 spans 14 residues. V lost 4 bases, J lost 8 bases, and 16 bases lay in between. CDR1 SGHRS and CDR2 YFSETQ come from the germline V gene. CDR3 loop: CASSRGTGIDEQFF. The CDR3 DNA reads TGCGCCAGCAGCCGGGGAACAGGGATTGATGAGCAGTTCTTC.

In the case of this clone: The junction and the germline gene differ at one end; a read error may be behind it. This chain connects TRBV5-6 to TRBJ2-7; D gene uncertain. Germline CDR1 reads SGHDT; CDR2 reads YYEEEE. The CDR3 sequence is 14 residues long. As DNA, the CDR3 is TGTGCCAGCAGCTTTCAAGGTTCCTACTACGAGCAGTGCTTC. This codes for CASSFQGSYYEQCF.

V usage is TRBV2 and J usage is TRBJ1-4; D is possibly TRBD1 (6 bases). The CDR3 runs to 12 residues. Germline V CDR1 and CDR2: SNHLY, FYNNEI. V was trimmed by 8 bases and J by 8 bases, leaving 12 bases between them. Here the CDR3 reads CASLTGREKLFF. The CDR3 DNA reads TGTGCCAGCTTGACAGGACGGGAAAAACTGTTTTTT.

This clone came up once. This chain joins TRBV27 and TRBJ1-4, with TRBD1 matching over 11 bases. Germline V gene sequence: CDR1 MNHEY, CDR2 SMNVEV (reference sequence). The CDR3 consists of 18 residues. V dropped 4 bases and J dropped 5; count of bases not matched to a gene: 12. DNA for the CDR3: TGTGCCAGCAGTTACCAGTCTGCGGGACAGGGGGACAATGAAAAACTGTTTTTT. Amino acids: CASSYQSAGQGDNEKLFF.

The rearrangement joins TRBV2 to TRBJ2-6; perhaps TRBD1 as D (5 bases). The ends were cut back, 11 bases at V and 0 bases at J, with 14 bases in the middle. CDR3 length: 15 amino acids. CDR1 and CDR2 (germline): SNHLY, FYNNEI. The chain's CDR3 is CACRQLVSGANVLTF. The CDR3 nucleotides are TGTGCCTGCCGACAGCTTGTCTCTGGGGCCAACGTCCTGACTTTC.

The rearrangement links TRBV7-2 to TRBJ2-3; possible D gene TRBD2, 6 bases. Deletions cut 2 bases from V and 1 base from J, with 16 bases between. The germline CDR1 and CDR2 sequences are SGHTA and FQGNSA. CDR3 length equals 17 residues. The CDR3 DNA reads as TGTGCCAGCAGCTTATTTAAGGAGGGACCACGCACAGATACGCAGTATTTT. Its translation is CASSLFKEGPRTDTQYF.

This clone was observed many times. The rearrangement links TRBV18 to TRBJ2-7, with D possibly called TRBD1 or TRBD2 (5 bases each). Germline V gene sequence: CDR1 KGHSH, CDR2 LQKENI. This CDR3 comprises 14 residues. Trimming cost V 4 bases and J 6 bases, with 16 bases left between them. The CDR3 sequence: CASSLGARAGEQYF. The CDR3 DNA reads TGTGCCAGCTCACTGGGAGCCAGGGCGGGCGAGCAGTACTTC.

The genes are TRBV29-1 and TRBJ1-1, with TRBD1 matching 7 bases. Looked up from germline, CDR1 is SQVTM and CDR2 is ANQGSEA. V was pared by 7 bases and J by 0 bases, with 5 bases of the junction left unmatched. CDR3 length: 13 amino acids. CDR3 nucleotides: TGCAGCGCTCGACAGGGAATGAACACTGAAGCTTTCTTT. Amino acid sequence: CSARQGMNTEAFF.

V gene TRBV28 combines with J gene TRBJ2-7, with D possibly TRBD1 on 5 matching bases. The germline V gene encodes CDR1 MDHEN and CDR2 SYDVKM. The CDR3 has 12 residues. The V and J ends lost 7 bases and 6 bases respectively, with 13 bases between them. CDR3 nucleotide sequence: TGTGCCAGCAAGGGCAGGGTAGGCGAGCAGTACTTC. Its translation is CASKGRVGEQYF.